Sequencing of this T cell receptor beta chain was carried out in a study of shared clonotypes between healthy human individuals. Regarding this clone: The antigen remains unidentified.

Study outcomes and limitations: Shared clonotypes across all four donors exceeded non-shared ones in generation probability.

Assay used: immunoSEQ multiplex PCR; TCRdb lists only in-frame clones, some missing. In the table there are hundreds of thousands of clones, under 80% of which are singletons. Per germline, CDR1 MNHEY and CDR2 SMNVEV (reference sequence). Trimming at V came to 5 bases and at J to 2 bases, leaving 10 bases not matched to a gene. This CDR3 is built from 17 residues. The split of CD4+ cells yielded CD45RA+ naive and CD45RA-negative memory subsets. This chain joins TRBV27 and TRBJ1-5, with 9 positions matching TRBD1. The sequenced sample was memory CD4+ T cells sorted from blood. Stated subset: CD45RA-negative fraction. The clonotype was recovered from a woman aged 25-40 years in good health. CDR3 loop: CASSPGTGTGGNQPQHF. Written as DNA, the CDR3 is TGTGCCAGCAGTCCCGGGACAGGGACTGGCGGCAATCAGCCCCAGCATTTT.